The clone carrying this T cell receptor (beta chain) was recorded a few times. Its cognate antigen is unknown. Germline CDR1 DFQATT, CDR2 SNEGSKA (reference sequence). Trimming took off 4 bases at V and 5 bases at J, with 17 bases between the two ends. The CDR3 extends over 14 amino acids. MiXCR was run by TCRdb on the 5' RACE reads, yielding one entry per CDR3 protein. The sample lists under 350,000 distinct CDR3 sequences, around 15% seen once, with roughly a fifth in the top ten. These data belong to a study of T-cell memory formation after mild COVID-19. Findings and limits, study-wide: Pre-infection memory already had some responding clones, implying cross-reactive memory joined.

The source is a man between 18 and 35 years old who had mild COVID-19 (a few samples of this study predate the infection). Cell type and time point are not known. This sequence joins TRBV20-1 and TRBJ2-5, with D tentatively TRBD1 (6 bases). The sample taken for sequencing was PBMCs or a T cell subset sorted from them (not recorded which). The CDR3 DNA sequence: TGCAGTGCTACCAACAGGGTCACTCGGGAGACCCAGTACTTC. It specifies CSATNRVTRETQYF.